The 15 T cell receptor beta chains listed next were all sequenced from one sample in a study of a mutant IDH1 vaccine in newly diagnosed glioma. These receptors' targets are unknown. Sample time point: week 5, during vaccination. Each dose of the vaccine consisted of 300 ug of mutant IDH1 20-mer peptide, with topical imiquimod. Profiling relied on immunoSEQ multiplex PCR, and the TCRdb table lists in-frame clones only, not all of them. The sample contains around 35,000 clones, just under 85% of which appear only once. Here the sequenced sample was PBMCs, taken from a glioma patient whose treatment included an IDH1 peptide vaccine. The origin of the receptors is a man aged 30-40 years with glioma.

The J gene is TRBJ2-7, the V gene TRBV27, with 10 positions matching TRBD1. Germline V gene sequence: CDR1 MNHEY, CDR2 SMNVEV (reference sequence). With V trimmed by 6 bases and J by 3 bases, 8 bases remained unmatched. The CDR3 is 15 residues long. CDR3 DNA sequence: TGTGCCAGCAGAATCCGGGGACAGGGGTTCTACGAGCAGTACTTC. Protein: CASRIRGQGFYEQYF.

This sequence joins TRBV5-1 and TRBJ2-1; 16 bases agree with TRBD2. V dropped 3 bases and J dropped 9; count of bases not matched to a gene: 9. The CDR3 consists of 17 residues. Germline CDR1 is SGHRS and CDR2 is YFSETQ. The CDR3 DNA reads as TGCGCCAGCAGCTCAGGGACTAGCGGGAGGGTAATCGGTGAGCAGTTCTTC. Protein product: CASSSGTSGRVIGEQFF.

The CDR3 DNA sequence: TGTGCCAGTAGTAGCTCAGGCCAAGAGACCCAGTACTTC. This codes for CASSSSGQETQYF. The gene calls are TRBV19 and TRBJ2-5, with D unclear. The CDR3 sequence is 13 residues long. Trimming cost V 4 bases and J 1 base, with 7 bases left between them. Looked up from germline, CDR1 is LNHDA and CDR2 is SQIVND (reference sequence).

This clone was picked up a small number of times. The chain recombines TRBV5-3 with TRBJ1-5; a weak D match, TRBD1 (6 bases). TRBV5-3 is an ORF, and what it does is uncertain. V dropped 4 bases and J dropped 3 bases, with 17 bases sitting between them. CDR3 size: 16 residues. The CDR3 protein is CARSPRRGLFNQPQHF. DNA for the CDR3: TGTGCCAGAAGCCCCCGCAGGGGACTATTCAATCAGCCCCAGCATTTT.

The rearrangement joins TRBV2 to TRBJ2-7, with D unresolved. V was pared by 6 bases and J by 3 bases, with 12 bases between. Looked up from germline, CDR1 is SNHLY and CDR2 is FYNNEI. The CDR3 consists of 13 residues. CDR3 sequence reads: CASRAGVGYEQYF. Here the CDR3 DNA reads TGTGCCAGCAGGGCAGGAGTTGGCTACGAGCAGTACTTC.

The chain combines TRBV9 with TRBJ2-2, with D possibly TRBD2 on 5 matching bases. V was cut by 6 bases and J by 6 bases, with 15 bases left in between. The CDR3 is 14 residues long. Germline V gene sequence: CDR1 SGDLS, CDR2 YYNGEE. CDR3 in amino acids: CASNPLAGAGELFF. CDR3 bases: TGTGCCAGCAATCCCCTAGCCGGGGCCGGGGAGCTGTTTTTT.

V usage is TRBV19 and J usage is TRBJ2-7; TRBD2 aligns across 7 bases. V gave up 3 bases and J gave up 6 bases; unmatched junction bases: 11. The CDR3 is 15 amino acids. Germline values: CDR1 LNHDA, CDR2 SQIVND (reference sequence). Written as DNA, the CDR3 is TGTGCCAGTAGTATCGAAGCGGGGCCAGGATCCGAGCAGTACTTC. Residues: CASSIEAGPGSEQYF.

J is TRBJ1-2 and V is TRBV28, with a weak D call TRBD1 (5 bases). There are 16 residues in the CDR3. Germline V CDR1 and CDR2: MDHEN, SYDVKM. Trimming pared 6 bases from V and 0 bases from J, leaving 17 bases between. The CDR3 DNA follows: TGTGCCAGCAGCATCGATTTGGGGGAGCCTAACTATGGCTACACCTTC. This codes for CASSIDLGEPNYGYTF.

This chain connects TRBV5-1 to TRBJ2-3, with 11 bases lining up with TRBD2. V lost 0 bases and J lost 2; bases outside the gene matches: 5. Per the germline V gene, CDR1 is SGHRS and CDR2 is YFSETQ. The CDR3 has 17 residues. CDR3 protein: CASSLEELAGVTDTQYF. The CDR3 bases are TGCGCCAGCAGCTTGGAGGAACTAGCGGGAGTCACAGATACGCAGTATTTT.

The chain links TRBV7-2 to TRBJ2-7; the D gene is possibly TRBD1 (6 bases). Germline V gives CDR1 SGHTA, CDR2 FQGNSA. The V end lost 2 bases, the J end lost 6 bases, and 23 bases lay between the germline ends. The CDR3 extends over 17 amino acids. This chain's CDR3 is CASSLITNRVERSEQYF. The CDR3 bases are TGTGCCAGCAGCTTAATAACTAACAGGGTGGAAAGGAGCGAGCAGTACTTC.

The J gene is TRBJ2-7, the V gene TRBV7-2; a possible D gene is TRBD1 (6 bases). Germline V gene data show CDR1 as SGHTA and CDR2 as FQGNSA. The CDR3 totals 14 residues. V was shortened by 1 base and J by 2 bases, with 9 bases between the two germline ends. In nucleotides, the CDR3 is TGTGCCAGCAGCTTAGAACAGGGCCCCTACGAGCAGTACTTC. Translated, it gives CASSLEQGPYEQYF.

CDR3 DNA: TGTGCCAGCAGCTTAGAACAGGGGGACGAGCAGTACTTC. This gives the protein CASSLEQGDEQYF. V usage is TRBV7-2 and J usage is TRBJ2-7; 8 nucleotides align to TRBD1. CDR1 is SGHTA, CDR2 FQGNSA, per germline. Trimming at V came to 1 base and at J to 5 bases, leaving 1 base not matched to a gene. The CDR3 length is 13 residues.

Only a few counts were recorded for this clone. The J gene is TRBJ2-5, the V gene TRBV7-9; unclear D gene. Per germline, CDR1 SEHNR and CDR2 FQNEAQ (reference sequence). CDR3 size: 15 residues. Trimming took 2 bases from V and 2 from J, leaving 12 bases between them. The CDR3 nucleotides read TGTGCCAGCAGCTTAAGAGCATCGCTACAAGAGACCCAGTACTTC. Translated, it gives CASSLRASLQETQYF.

CDR3 loop: CASSIVAWGGYEQYF. The CDR3 nucleotides are TGTGCCAGTAGTATTGTGGCGTGGGGAGGCTACGAGCAGTACTTC. The rearrangement joins TRBV19 to TRBJ2-7; TRBD2 might be the D (6 bases). Germline V CDR1 and CDR2: LNHDA, SQIVND (reference sequence). The V and J ends lost 3 bases and 3 bases respectively, with 15 bases between them. CDR3 size: 15 residues.

This sequence joins TRBV7-3 and TRBJ2-3, with 7 bases identical to TRBD2. Germline lookup yields CDR1 SGHTA and CDR2 FQGTGA. Trimming at V came to 5 bases and at J to 5 bases, leaving 7 bases not matched to a gene. This CDR3 comprises 14 residues. CDR3 protein: CASSIQGGGDTQYF. The DNA of the CDR3 is TGTGCCAGCAGCATCCAGGGCGGGGGAGATACGCAGTATTTT.